Listed below are T cell receptor beta chains from one sample, sequenced in a study of OX40 agonist ivuxolimab in advanced cancers. Method: immunoSEQ multiplex PCR; TCRdb's copy keeps in-frame clones and lacks some. The data contain roughly 68,000 clones, about 91% of them singletons. This sample comprised CD4+ or CD8+ T cells sorted from blood, obtained in a trial of the OX40 agonist ivuxolimab. The receptors were sampled from an adult with an advanced solid tumor such as melanoma, head and neck, liver or kidney cancer. The CDR3 runs from the conserved cysteine through the conserved F or W. The order of the fields is J gene, clone size, V gene, D gene, CDR3 protein, CDR3 DNA. A D gene is named only where the DNA matches it firmly. Not every row has a clone size; where given, it reads once, few, many or a size class.

>TRBJ1-1|.|TRBV5-4|.
CASSSGRSNTEAFF
TGTGCCAGCAGCTCGGGACGCTCGAACACTGAAGCTTTCTTT
>TRBJ2-7|once|TRBV2|.
CASSEQAYEQYF
TGTGCCAGCAGTGAACAGGCCTACGAGCAGTACTTC
>TRBJ2-7|.|TRBV5-1|.
CASSLAAATYEQYF
TGCGCCAGCAGCTTGGCTGCAGCCACCTACGAGCAGTACTTC
>TRBJ2-2|.|TRBV11-2|.
CASSFRQQNTGELFF
TGTGCCAGCAGCTTTAGACAGCAAAACACCGGGGAGCTGTTTTTT
>TRBJ1-2|.|TRBV7-8|TRBD1
CASSLALANRGRLSGYTF
TGTGCCAGCAGCTTAGCTCTAGCGAACAGGGGGCGCCTATCTGGCTACACCTTC
>TRBJ1-2|.|TRBV7-9|.
CASSFPGLNYGYTF
TGTGCCAGCAGCTTTCCGGGACTAAACTATGGCTACACCTTC
>TRBJ2-3|.|TRBV11-2|.
CASSPGGGPTDTQYF
TGTGCCAGCAGCCCCGGGGGCGGGCCCACAGATACGCAGTATTTT
>TRBJ2-1|.|TRBV7-2|.
CASSRVRRGVLGSYNEQFF
TGTGCCAGCAGCCGTGTTCGAAGAGGGGTCCTTGGTTCCTACAATGAGCAGTTCTTC
>TRBJ1-1|.|TRBV5-4|.
CASSPVGRVDEAFF
TGTGCCAGCAGCCCGGTAGGTAGGGTTGATGAAGCTTTCTTT
>TRBJ1-1|.|TRBV7-8|.
CASSKRRQVNTEAFF
TGTGCCAGCAGCAAAAGACGACAGGTGAACACTGAAGCTTTCTTT
>TRBJ2-7|.|TRBV6-5|TRBD1
CASSYWQGDHEQYF
TGTGCCAGCAGTTACTGGCAGGGGGACCACGAGCAGTACTTC
>TRBJ2-4|.|TRBV19|.
CASSLGGGSIQYF
TGTGCCAGTAGTCTAGGGGGTGGGAGCATTCAGTACTTC
>TRBJ1-1|.|TRBV10-3|.
CAISEGAGNTEAFF
TGTGCCATCAGTGAGGGGGCCGGGAACACTGAAGCTTTCTTT
>TRBJ2-7|.|TRBV10-2|TRBD2
CASSEGLAGIYEQYF
TGCGCCAGCAGCGAGGGACTAGCGGGTATATACGAGCAGTACTTC
>TRBJ2-1|.|TRBV6-6|.
CATTGNEQFF
TGTGCCACCACTGGCAATGAGCAGTTCTTC
>TRBJ2-3|.|TRBV19|TRBD2
CASSSLADLGNTQYF
TGTGCCAGTAGCTCTCTAGCGGACCTTGGGAATACGCAGTATTTT
>TRBJ2-7|.|TRBV2|.
CASSEQAGEQYF
TGTGCCAGCAGTGAACAGGCCGGCGAGCAGTACTTC
>TRBJ1-2|.|TRBV4-1|TRBD1
CASSQEQGAGYGYTF
TGCGCCAGCAGCCAAGAACAGGGGGCCGGGTATGGCTACACCTTC
>TRBJ1-1|.|TRBV6-5|.
CASSHPGDPNTEAFF
TGTGCCAGCAGTCACCCCGGGGACCCTAACACTGAAGCTTTCTTT
>TRBJ2-2|.|TRBV2|.
CASSVAGRAGELFF
TGTGCCAGCAGTGTGGCAGGGCGAGCGGGGGAGCTGTTTTTT
>TRBJ2-7|.|TRBV6-5|TRBD2
CASSSGGDPYEQYF
TGTGCCAGCAGCTCGGGGGGAGACCCCTACGAGCAGTACTTC
>TRBJ2-7|.|TRBV18|TRBD2
CASSPGQALRGEQYF
TGTGCCAGCTCACCAGGGCAGGCCCTGCGGGGGGAGCAGTACTTC
>TRBJ2-2|.|TRBV9|TRBD1
CASSVLTGGLGELFF
TGTGCCAGCAGCGTACTGACAGGGGGCCTCGGGGAGCTGTTTTTT
>TRBJ1-2|.|TRBV19|.
CASSNSSTVYGYTF
TGTGCCAGTAGTAACTCCTCGACAGTCTATGGCTACACCTTC
>TRBJ1-2|once|TRBV27|.
CASSSFVGPARGYTF
TGTGCCAGCAGTTCCTTCGTAGGACCTGCCCGGGGCTACACCTTC
>TRBJ2-5|.|TRBV10-1|.
CASSAGTQETQYF
TGCGCCAGCAGTGCAGGGACCCAAGAGACCCAGTACTTC
>TRBJ1-1|.|TRBV21-1|.
CASSARDRKMNTEAFF
TGTGCCAGCAGCGCCCGGGACAGAAAGATGAACACTGAAGCTTTCTTT
>TRBJ2-1|.|TRBV27|.
CASSSLGISYNEQFF
TGTGCCAGCAGTAGCCTCGGGATTTCCTACAATGAGCAGTTCTTC
>TRBJ2-5|.|TRBV5-4|TRBD1
CASSSEGTVQETQYF
TGTGCCAGCAGCTCTGAAGGGACAGTCCAGGAGACCCAGTACTTC